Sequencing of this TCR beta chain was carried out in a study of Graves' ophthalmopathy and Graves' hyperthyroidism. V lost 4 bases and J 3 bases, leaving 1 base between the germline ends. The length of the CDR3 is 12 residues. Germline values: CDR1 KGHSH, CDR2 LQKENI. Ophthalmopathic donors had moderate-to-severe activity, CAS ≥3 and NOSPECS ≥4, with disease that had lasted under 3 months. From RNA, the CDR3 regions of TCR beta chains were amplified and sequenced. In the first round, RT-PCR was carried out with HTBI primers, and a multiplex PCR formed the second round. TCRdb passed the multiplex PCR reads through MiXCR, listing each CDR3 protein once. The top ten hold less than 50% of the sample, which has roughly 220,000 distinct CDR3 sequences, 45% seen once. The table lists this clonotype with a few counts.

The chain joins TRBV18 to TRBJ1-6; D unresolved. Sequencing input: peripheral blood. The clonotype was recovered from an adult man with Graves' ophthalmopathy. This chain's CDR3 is CASSLYNSPLHF. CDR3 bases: TGTGCCAGCTCACTCTATAATTCACCCCTCCACTTT.